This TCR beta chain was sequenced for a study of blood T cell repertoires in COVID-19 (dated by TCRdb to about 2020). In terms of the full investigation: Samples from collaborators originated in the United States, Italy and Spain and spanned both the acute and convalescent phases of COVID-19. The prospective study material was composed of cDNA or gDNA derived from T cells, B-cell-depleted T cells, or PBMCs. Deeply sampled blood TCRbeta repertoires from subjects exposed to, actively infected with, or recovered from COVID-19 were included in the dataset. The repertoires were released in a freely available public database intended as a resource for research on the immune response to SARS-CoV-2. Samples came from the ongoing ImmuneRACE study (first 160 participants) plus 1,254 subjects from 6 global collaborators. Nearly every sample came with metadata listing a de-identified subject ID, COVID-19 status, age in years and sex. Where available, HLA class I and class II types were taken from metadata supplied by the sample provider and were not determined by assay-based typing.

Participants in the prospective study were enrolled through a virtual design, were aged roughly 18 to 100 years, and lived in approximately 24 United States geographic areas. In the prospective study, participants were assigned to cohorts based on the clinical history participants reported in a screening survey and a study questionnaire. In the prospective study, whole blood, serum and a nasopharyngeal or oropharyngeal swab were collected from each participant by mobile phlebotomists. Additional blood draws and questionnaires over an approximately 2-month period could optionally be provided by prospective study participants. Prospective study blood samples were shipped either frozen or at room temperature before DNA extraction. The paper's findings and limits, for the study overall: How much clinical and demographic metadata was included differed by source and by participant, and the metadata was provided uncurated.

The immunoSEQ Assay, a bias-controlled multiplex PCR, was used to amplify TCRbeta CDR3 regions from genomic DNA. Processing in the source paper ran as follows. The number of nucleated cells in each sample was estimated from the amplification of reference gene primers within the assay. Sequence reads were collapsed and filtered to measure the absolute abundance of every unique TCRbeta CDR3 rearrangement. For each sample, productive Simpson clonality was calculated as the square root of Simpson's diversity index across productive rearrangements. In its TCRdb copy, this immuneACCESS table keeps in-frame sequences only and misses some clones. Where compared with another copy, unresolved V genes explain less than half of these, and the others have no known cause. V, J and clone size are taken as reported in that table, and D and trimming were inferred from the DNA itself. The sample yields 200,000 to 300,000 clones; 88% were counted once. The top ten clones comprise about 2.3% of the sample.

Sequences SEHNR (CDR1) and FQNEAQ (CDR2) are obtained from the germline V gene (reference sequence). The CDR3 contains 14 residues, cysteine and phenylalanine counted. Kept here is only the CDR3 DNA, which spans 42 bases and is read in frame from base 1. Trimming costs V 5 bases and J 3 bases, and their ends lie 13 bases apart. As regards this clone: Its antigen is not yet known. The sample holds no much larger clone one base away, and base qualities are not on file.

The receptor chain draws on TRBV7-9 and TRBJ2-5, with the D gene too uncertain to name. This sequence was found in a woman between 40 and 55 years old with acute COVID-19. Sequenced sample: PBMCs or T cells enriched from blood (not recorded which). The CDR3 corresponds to CASSPRLLKETQYF. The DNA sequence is TGTGCCAGCAGCCCCAGACTGCTAAAAGAGACCCAGTACTTC.